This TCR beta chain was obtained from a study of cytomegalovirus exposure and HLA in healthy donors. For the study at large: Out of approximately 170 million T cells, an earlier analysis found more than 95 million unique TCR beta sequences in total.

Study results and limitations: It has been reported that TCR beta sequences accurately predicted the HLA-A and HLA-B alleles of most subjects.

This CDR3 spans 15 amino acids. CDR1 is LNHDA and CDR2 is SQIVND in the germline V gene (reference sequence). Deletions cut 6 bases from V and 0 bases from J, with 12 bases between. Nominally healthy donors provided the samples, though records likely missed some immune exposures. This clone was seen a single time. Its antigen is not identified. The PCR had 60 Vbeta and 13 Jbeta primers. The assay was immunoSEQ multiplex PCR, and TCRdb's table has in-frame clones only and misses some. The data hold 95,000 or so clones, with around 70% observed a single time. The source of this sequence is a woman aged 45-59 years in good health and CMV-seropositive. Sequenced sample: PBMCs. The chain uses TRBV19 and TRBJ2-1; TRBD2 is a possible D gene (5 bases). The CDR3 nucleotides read TGTGCCAGTAGCGACCGACTACACTCCTACAATGAGCAGTTCTTC. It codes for CASSDRLHSYNEQFF.